The 30 T cell receptor beta chains below all came from one sample that was sequenced in a study of cytomegalovirus exposure and HLA in healthy donors. Amplification used 60 Vbeta primers and 13 Jbeta primers. Data came from immunoSEQ multiplex PCR; TCRdb stores just in-frame clones and leaves some out. The profile shows roughly 180,000 clones, 77% of them singletons. The sample comprised PBMCs. Receptors originate from a woman aged 55-70 years in good health and CMV-seropositive.

This chain uses TRBV27 with TRBJ2-7, with a weak D call TRBD2 (5 bases). The ends were cut back, 6 bases at V and 6 bases at J, with 18 bases in the middle. The CDR3 length is 14 residues. CDR1 is MNHEY, CDR2 SMNVEV, per germline (reference sequence). This CDR3 reads CASRARTDMGEQYF. DNA of the CDR3: TGTGCCAGCAGGGCCCGGACTGACATGGGCGAGCAGTACTTC.

This clone was seen a handful of times. J is TRBJ1-4 and V is TRBV2; no definite D call. This CDR3 region has 16 residues. V was trimmed by 2 bases and J by 4 bases, leaving 14 bases between them. Germline CDR1 reads SNHLY; CDR2 reads FYNNEI. CDR3 DNA sequence: TGTGCCAGCAGTGAAAGGACGGGAGTACTTAATGAAAAACTGTTTTTT. This encodes CASSERTGVLNEKLFF.

V and J are TRBV28 and TRBJ2-3, with 7 nucleotides matching TRBD2. The CDR3 length is 16 residues. Per the germline V gene, CDR1 is MDHEN and CDR2 is SYDVKM. The V and J ends lost 2 bases and 3 bases, in that order; junction bases with no gene match: 8. For the CDR3, the DNA is TGTGCCAGCAGTTTACCGGGCGGGGGTGGAACAGATACGCAGTATTTT. It yields the protein CASSLPGGGGTDTQYF.

The chain combines TRBV5-1 with TRBJ1-4; 9 bases agree with TRBD1. With V trimmed by 3 bases and J by 4 bases, 4 bases remained unmatched. This CDR3 comprises 15 residues. Germline values: CDR1 SGHRS, CDR2 YFSETQ. The CDR3 spells CASSSGTGFNEKLFF. In DNA, the CDR3 is TGCGCCAGCAGCTCCGGGACAGGGTTTAATGAAAAACTGTTTTTT.

This clone was observed a few times. The rearrangement uses TRBV11-2 and TRBJ2-1; D uncertain. CDR3 length: 13 residues. Looked up from germline, CDR1 is SGHAT and CDR2 is FQNNGV. The ends were cut back, 0 bases at V and 13 bases at J, with 13 bases in the middle. The CDR3 is CASSLDAPPRQFF. CDR3 sequence (DNA): TGTGCCAGCAGCTTAGATGCCCCCCCCAGACAGTTCTTC.

J is TRBJ1-1 and V is TRBV15; perhaps TRBD1 as D (6 bases). There are 16 residues in the CDR3. V was pared by 5 bases and J by 1 base, with 17 bases between. CDR1 is LNHNV, CDR2 YYDKDF, per germline (reference sequence). CDR3 in DNA: TGTGCCACCAGCGCCGGGGGGCAGGGAGGGAACACTGAAGCTTTCTTT. This translates into CATSAGGQGGNTEAFF.

The V and J genes are TRBV5-1 and TRBJ1-1; D gene uncertain. Trimming removed 2 bases from V and 2 bases from J, with 4 bases in between. CDR3 size: 12 residues. Germline V gives CDR1 SGHRS, CDR2 YFSETQ. Here the CDR3 DNA reads TGCGCCAGCAGCTTATCTAACACTGAAGCTTTCTTT. It yields the protein CASSLSNTEAFF. The full variable domain, rest sourced from reference TRBV5-1 and TRBJ1-1, is KAGVTQTPRYLIKTRGQQVTLSCSPISGHRSVSWYQQTPGQGLQFLFEYFSETQRNKGNFPGRFSGRQFSNSRSEMNVSTLELGDSALYLCASSLSNTEAFFGQGTRLTVV.

J is TRBJ2-7 and V is TRBV18, with 9 nucleotides matching TRBD2. The CDR3 loop spans 16 amino acids. The V gene end was trimmed by 5 bases and the J gene end by 7 bases; junction bases not matched to a gene: 15. The V gene's germline CDR1 is KGHSH and CDR2 LQKENI. CDR3 in amino acids: CASSNLRAGGTREQYF. CDR3 DNA sequence: TGTGCCAGCTCAAACCTGCGAGCGGGAGGAACTAGGGAGCAGTACTTC.

This chain links TRBV16 with TRBJ1-6, with D tentatively TRBD1 (6 bases). This CDR3 has 14 residues. V was clipped by 6 bases and J by 10 bases, with 16 bases between them. Germline V lookup: CDR1 KGHSY, CDR2 FQNENV. Here the CDR3 DNA reads TGTGCCAGCAGGCTACAGGGTAGGGAGTCACCCCTCCACTTT. Its translation is CASRLQGRESPLHF.

This clone was picked up one time. The gene calls are TRBV2 and TRBJ2-6; D may be TRBD2 (5 bases). The CDR3 is 15 amino acids. V was shortened by 2 bases and J by 2 bases, with 7 bases between the two germline ends. CDR1 and CDR2 (germline): SNHLY, FYNNEI. Here the CDR3 DNA reads TGTGCCAGCAGTGAACGGGAAACTGGGGCCAACGTCCTGACTTTC. Translating gives CASSERETGANVLTF.

This clone was seen a handful of times. The chain employs TRBV4-2 and TRBJ2-5, with 10 bases aligning to TRBD2. CDR1 is LGHNA, CDR2 YNFKEQ, per germline. J lost 4 bases, V lost 0 bases, and 14 bases had no gene match. The CDR3 runs 19 residues. The DNA for the CDR3 is TGTGCCAGCAGCCAAGAATTTCGGCCTAGCGGGGGCGTCACAGAGACCCAGTACTTC. Its translation is CASSQEFRPSGGVTETQYF.

Only a few counts were recorded for this clone. The chain couples TRBV7-3 to TRBJ2-1; 9 nucleotides align to TRBD1. The CDR3 runs 14 residues. CDR1 is SGHTA and CDR2 is FQGTGA in the germline V gene. With 3 bases clipped from V and 7 bases from J, the junction kept 4 bases outside the gene matches. The CDR3 loop is CASSLRQGENEQFF. The DNA for the CDR3 is TGTGCCAGCAGCTTGCGACAGGGGGAAAATGAGCAGTTCTTC.

This chain connects TRBV2 to TRBJ2-7, with TRBD1 as a possible D gene (5 bases). The CDR3 is 13 amino acids. Germline V gene lookup returns CDR1 SNHLY and CDR2 FYNNEI. V was pared by 5 bases and J by 3 bases, with 11 bases between. The CDR3 protein is CASSPDTRYEQYF. CDR3 coding DNA: TGTGCCAGCAGTCCGGACACTCGCTACGAGCAGTACTTC.

The rearrangement uses TRBV28 and TRBJ1-4; D unclear. This CDR3 has 13 residues. CDR1 and CDR2 (germline): MDHEN, SYDVKM. V was cut by 3 bases and J by 5 bases, with 7 bases left in between. CDR3 sequence (DNA): TGTGCCAGCAGTTTCCCTCCGAATGAAAAACTGTTTTTT. It is translated as CASSFPPNEKLFF.

This clone appeared once. The chain has TRBV7-8 and TRBJ2-7, with D perhaps matching TRBD1 (6 bases). The CDR3 sequence is 15 residues long. V was clipped by 2 bases and J by 4 bases, with 15 bases between them. CDR1 and CDR2 from the germline V gene are SGHVS and FQNEAQ. CDR3 DNA sequence: TGTGCCAGCAGCTTAAGCTTGAGACAGGCTTACGAGCAGTACTTC. Amino acids: CASSLSLRQAYEQYF.

Note on this clone: One end of the junction is discordant with germline, which a read error may explain. The V gene is TRBV5-1, the J gene TRBJ2-6, with a tentative D call TRBD1 (7 bases). CDR1 is SGHRS and CDR2 is YFSETQ in the germline V gene. The CDR3 extends over 19 amino acids. In DNA, the CDR3 is TGCGCCAGCAGCTTGGCCCCGGGGGTAGGGGGCGGTGGGGCCAACGGCCTGACTTTC. This gives the protein CASSLAPGVGGGGANGLTF.

The chain couples TRBV7-2 to TRBJ2-5, with D possibly TRBD2 on 7 matching bases. The length of the CDR3 is 15 residues. V lost 5 bases to trimming and J lost 6 bases, with 19 bases between them. CDR1 and CDR2 from the germline V gene are SGHTA and FQGNSA. CDR3 sequence reads: CASSQGSSGLKTQYF. The CDR3 DNA reads as TGTGCCAGCAGCCAGGGGTCTAGCGGTCTGAAGACCCAGTACTTC. The variable domain in full, completed from reference TRBV7-2 and TRBJ2-5, reads GAGVSQSPSNKVTEKGKDVELRCDPISGHTALYWYRQSLGQGLEFLIYFQGNSAPDKSGLPSDRFSAERTGGSVSTLTIQRTQQEDSAVYLCASSQGSSGLKTQYFGPGTRLLVL.

The chain combines TRBV28 with TRBJ2-2, with TRBD2 matching 10 bases. This CDR3 has 16 amino acids. J was trimmed by 5 bases and V by 1 base; bases with no gene match: 4. CDR1 is MDHEN, CDR2 SYDVKM, per germline. CDR3: CASSLSGSGRTGELFF. DNA of the CDR3: TGTGCCAGCAGTTTATCGGGTAGCGGGAGGACCGGGGAGCTGTTTTTT.

Only a few counts were recorded for this clone. The chain combines TRBV6-1 with TRBJ2-7; 9 bases fit TRBD2. The CDR3 is 15 residues long. Germline loops: CDR1 MNHNS, CDR2 SASEGT. The junction had 12 bases not matched to a gene; V was cut back by 7 bases and J by 5 bases. The CDR3 sequence: CASIGIAGVGHEQYF. CDR3 DNA sequence: TGTGCCAGCATCGGAATAGCGGGAGTAGGGCACGAGCAGTACTTC.

The V gene is TRBV6-6, the J gene TRBJ2-6; D uncertain. The CDR3 extends over 14 amino acids. Germline V gene lookup returns CDR1 MNHNY and CDR2 SVGAGI (reference sequence). The V gene lost 7 bases and the J gene lost 0 bases, with 7 bases spanning the gap. In nucleotides, the CDR3 is TGTGCCAGCACGCGTCGCTCTGGGGCCAACGTCCTGACTTTC. This gives the protein CASTRRSGANVLTF.

The chain joins TRBV30 to TRBJ2-1; 9 positions match TRBD2. This CDR3 comprises 13 residues. V lost 7 bases and J lost 4; bases outside the gene matches: 5. CDR1 GTSNPN and CDR2 SVGIG come from the germline V gene (reference sequence). The CDR3 loop reads CALQLAGYNEQFF. In DNA form, the CDR3 reads TGTGCCTTGCAACTAGCGGGTTACAATGAGCAGTTCTTC.

The J gene is TRBJ2-7, the V gene TRBV9; D not resolved. CDR3 length equals 14 residues. The V end was cut by 1 base, the J end by 3 bases, with 11 bases between. The germline gives CDR1 SGDLS, CDR2 YYNGEE. CDR3: CASSVSGFSYEQYF. The CDR3 coding sequence is TGTGCCAGCAGCGTATCAGGCTTCAGCTACGAGCAGTACTTC.

This chain joins TRBV5-6 and TRBJ2-3, with unresolved D. The CDR3 sequence is 12 residues long. Germline V gives CDR1 SGHDT, CDR2 YYEEEE. V was cut by 1 base and J by 3 bases, with 3 bases left in between. DNA for the CDR3: TGTGCCAGCAGCTTGTTAACAGATACGCAGTATTTT. This gives the protein CASSLLTDTQYF.

This clone was seen more than once but under ten times. J is TRBJ2-7 and V is TRBV5-4, with a tentative D call TRBD1 (6 bases). This CDR3 is built from 14 residues. V lost 4 bases to trimming and J lost 2 bases, with 13 bases between them. CDR1 SGHNT and CDR2 YYREEE come from the germline V gene (reference sequence). The CDR3 nucleotides read TGTGCCAGCAGCAGGACAGATGGGGCCTACGAGCAGTACTTC. It is translated as CASSRTDGAYEQYF.

This clone was counted between two and nine times. The chain employs TRBV9 and TRBJ2-5; D gene uncertain. There are 15 residues in the CDR3. V dropped 1 base and J dropped 4 bases, with 14 bases sitting between them. The V gene's germline CDR1 is SGDLS and CDR2 YYNGEE. The DNA of the CDR3 is TGTGCCAGCAGCGTAACTGGTGAGAGGCGAGAGACCCAGTACTTC. Protein: CASSVTGERRETQYF.

This clone was seen only a few times. This sequence joins TRBV5-3 and TRBJ2-7, with 12 bases that match TRBD2. TRBV5-3 is filed as an ORF, its function uncertain. The CDR3 runs to 18 residues. Trimming at V came to 1 base and at J to 4 bases, leaving 12 bases not matched to a gene. The CDR3 is CARSLRWTSGALLYEQYF. CDR3 coding DNA: TGTGCCAGAAGCTTGAGGTGGACTAGCGGGGCACTACTTTACGAGCAGTACTTC.

V and J are TRBV29-1 and TRBJ1-1, with a possible D match to TRBD1 (6 bases). V was pared by 7 bases and J by 1 base, with 13 bases between. The CDR3 spans 13 residues. Germline loops: CDR1 SQVTM, CDR2 ANQGSEA. This chain's CDR3 is CSAAGGPNTEAFF. Written as DNA, the CDR3 is TGCAGCGCCGCTGGGGGCCCGAACACTGAAGCTTTCTTT.

A few counts support this clone. V and J are TRBV7-2 and TRBJ1-6, with unresolved D. CDR1 is SGHTA and CDR2 is FQGNSA in the germline V gene. Trimming took 3 bases from V and 2 from J, leaving 11 bases between them. The CDR3 has 16 amino acids. The CDR3 is CASSFDGGAYNSPLHF. CDR3 coding DNA: TGTGCCAGCAGCTTTGACGGAGGCGCCTATAATTCACCCCTCCACTTT. Filled out from reference TRBV7-2 and TRBJ1-6, the complete variable domain reads GAGVSQSPSNKVTEKGKDVELRCDPISGHTALYWYRQSLGQGLEFLIYFQGNSAPDKSGLPSDRFSAERTGGSVSTLTIQRTQQEDSAVYLCASSFDGGAYNSPLHFGNGTRLTVT.

This clone has only a few counts. This chain joins TRBV19 and TRBJ1-2, with D perhaps TRBD1 (5 bases). The CDR3 runs to 14 residues. Germline V gene lookup returns CDR1 LNHDA and CDR2 SQIVND (reference sequence). V was clipped by 7 bases and J by 2 bases, with 14 bases between them. CDR3: CASTLGGENYGYTF. The CDR3 DNA reads as TGTGCCAGTACCCTCGGAGGGGAGAACTATGGCTACACCTTC.

The rearrangement uses TRBV7-2 and TRBJ2-3; 8 bases map to TRBD1. CDR1 is SGHTA and CDR2 is FQGNSA in the germline V gene. The CDR3 spans 14 residues. Trimming removed 5 bases from V and 7 bases from J; junction bases left unmatched: 8. The CDR3 bases are TGTGCCAGCAGCCCTACCGACAGGGGTTATACGCAGTATTTT. Its protein product is CASSPTDRGYTQYF. Filled out from reference TRBV7-2 and TRBJ2-3, the complete variable domain reads GAGVSQSPSNKVTEKGKDVELRCDPISGHTALYWYRQSLGQGLEFLIYFQGNSAPDKSGLPSDRFSAERTGGSVSTLTIQRTQQEDSAVYLCASSPTDRGYTQYFGPGTRLTVL.